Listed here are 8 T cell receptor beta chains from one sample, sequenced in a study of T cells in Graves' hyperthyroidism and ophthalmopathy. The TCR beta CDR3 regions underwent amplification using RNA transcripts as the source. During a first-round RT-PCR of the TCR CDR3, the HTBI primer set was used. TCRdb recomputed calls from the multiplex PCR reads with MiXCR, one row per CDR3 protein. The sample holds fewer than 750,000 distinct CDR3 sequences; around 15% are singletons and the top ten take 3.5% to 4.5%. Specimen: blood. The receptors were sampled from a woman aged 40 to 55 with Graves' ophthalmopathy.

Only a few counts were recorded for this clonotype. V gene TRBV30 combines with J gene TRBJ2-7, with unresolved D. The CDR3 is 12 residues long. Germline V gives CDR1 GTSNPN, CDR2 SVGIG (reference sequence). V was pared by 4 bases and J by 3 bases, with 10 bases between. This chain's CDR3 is CAWNEYNYEQYF. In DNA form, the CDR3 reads TGTGCCTGGAACGAGTACAACTACGAGCAGTACTTC.

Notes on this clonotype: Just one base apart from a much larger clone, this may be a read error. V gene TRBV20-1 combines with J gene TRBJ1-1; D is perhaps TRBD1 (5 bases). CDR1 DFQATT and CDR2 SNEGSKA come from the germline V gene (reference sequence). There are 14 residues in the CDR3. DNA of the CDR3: TGCAGTGCTGGAGATTCTGACAGCAACACTGAAGCTTTCTTT. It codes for CSAGDSDSNTEAFF.

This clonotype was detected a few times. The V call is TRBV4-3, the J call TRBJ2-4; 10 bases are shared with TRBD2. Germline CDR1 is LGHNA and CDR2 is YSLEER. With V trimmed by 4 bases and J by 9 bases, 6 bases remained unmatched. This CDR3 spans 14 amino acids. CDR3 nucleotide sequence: TGCGCCAGCAGCCCACAGCGGGAGGGTAGCATTCAGTACTTC. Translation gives CASSPQREGSIQYF.

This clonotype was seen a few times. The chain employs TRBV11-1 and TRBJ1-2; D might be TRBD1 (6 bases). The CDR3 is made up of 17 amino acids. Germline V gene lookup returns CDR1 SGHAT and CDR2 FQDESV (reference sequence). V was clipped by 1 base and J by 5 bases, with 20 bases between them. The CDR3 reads CASSLGGGSRGGYGYTF. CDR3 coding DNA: TGTGCCAGCAGCTTAGGTGGAGGCAGCAGGGGTGGATATGGCTACACCTTC. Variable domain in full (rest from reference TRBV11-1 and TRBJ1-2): EAEVAQSPRYKITEKSQAVAFWCDPISGHATLYWYRQILGQGPELLVQFQDESVVDDSQLPKDRFSAERLKGVDSTLKIQPAELGDSAMYLCASSLGGGSRGGYGYTFGSGTRLTVV.

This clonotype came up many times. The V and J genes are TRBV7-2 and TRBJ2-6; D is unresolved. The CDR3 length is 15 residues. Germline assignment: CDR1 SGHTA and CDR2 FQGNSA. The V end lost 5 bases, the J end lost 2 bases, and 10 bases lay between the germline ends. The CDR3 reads CASSNRIAGANVLTF. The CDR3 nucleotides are TGTGCCAGCAGCAACCGGATTGCTGGGGCCAACGTCCTGACTTTC.

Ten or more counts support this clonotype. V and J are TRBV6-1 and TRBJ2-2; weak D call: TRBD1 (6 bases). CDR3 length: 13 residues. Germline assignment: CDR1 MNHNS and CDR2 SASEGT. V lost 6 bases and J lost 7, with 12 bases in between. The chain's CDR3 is CASRLGGGGELFF. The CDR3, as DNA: TGTGCCAGCAGACTAGGGGGTGGCGGGGAGCTGTTTTTT.

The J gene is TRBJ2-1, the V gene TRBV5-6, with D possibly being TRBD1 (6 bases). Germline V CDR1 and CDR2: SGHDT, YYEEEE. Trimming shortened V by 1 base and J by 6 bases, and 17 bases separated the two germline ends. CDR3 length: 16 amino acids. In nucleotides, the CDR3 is TGTGCCAGCAGCTTGAGGCAGGGGTCCTCTTCCAATGAGCAGTTCTTC. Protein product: CASSLRQGSSSNEQFF.

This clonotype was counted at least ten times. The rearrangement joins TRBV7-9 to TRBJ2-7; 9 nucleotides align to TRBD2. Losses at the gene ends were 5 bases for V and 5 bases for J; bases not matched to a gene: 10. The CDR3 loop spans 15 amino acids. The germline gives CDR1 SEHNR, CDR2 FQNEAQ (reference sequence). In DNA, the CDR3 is TGTGCCAGCAGCCGGACTAGCGACCTCCCGGACGAGCAGTACTTC. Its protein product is CASSRTSDLPDEQYF.